The clone carrying this T cell receptor (beta chain) was counted between two and nine times. Time point reported: pre-sensitization, week 0. Treatment: therapeutic diphenylcyclopropenone sensitization with weekly scalp DPC. The data derive from a study of human T cells and chemical hapten exposure. TCRdb reanalysed the RACE reads using MiXCR and keeps one entry per CDR3 protein. The sample records some 400,000 distinct CDR3 sequences, roughly 4.6% being singletons. Trimming at V came to 3 bases and at J to 1 base, leaving 8 bases not matched to a gene. Germline CDR1 reads MNHEY; CDR2 reads SVGEGT. This CDR3 contains 16 residues.

This clonotype originated in a woman aged 45-65 years with alopecia areata. Some clones in this sample may be carry-over from other donors' samples. V usage is TRBV6-2 or TRBV6-3 and J usage is TRBJ1-1; 7 nucleotides match TRBD1. The sequencing here drew on whole blood, taken in connection with sensitization to the hapten diphenylcyclopropenone (DPC). CDR3 in DNA: TGTGCCAGCAGTTATCCCCCAGGGGGGTGGAACACTGAAGCTTTCTTT. As protein: CASSYPPGGWNTEAFF.